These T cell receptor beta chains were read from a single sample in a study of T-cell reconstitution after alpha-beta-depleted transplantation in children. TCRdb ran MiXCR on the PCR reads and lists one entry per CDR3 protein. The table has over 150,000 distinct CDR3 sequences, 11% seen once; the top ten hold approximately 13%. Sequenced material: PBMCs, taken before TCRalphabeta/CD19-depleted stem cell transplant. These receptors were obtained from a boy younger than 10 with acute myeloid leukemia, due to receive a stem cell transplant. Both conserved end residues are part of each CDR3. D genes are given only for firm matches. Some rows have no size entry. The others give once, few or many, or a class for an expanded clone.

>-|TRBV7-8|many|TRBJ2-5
TGTGCCAGCAGCTTATGGGGGGAGCAGACCCAGTACTTC
CASSLWGEQTQYF
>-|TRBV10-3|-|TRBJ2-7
TGTGCCATCAGTGCGGTGGGGGACCCCGAGCAGTACTTC
CAISAVGDPEQYF
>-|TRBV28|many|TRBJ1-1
TGTGCCAGCAGTTTCCTGACTGAGAACACTGAAGCTTTCTTT
CASSFLTENTEAFF
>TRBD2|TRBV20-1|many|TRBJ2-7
TGCAGTGCTACGGGACTAGCCCTCCACGAGCAGTACTTC
CSATGLALHEQYF
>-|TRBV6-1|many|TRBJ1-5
TGTGCCAGCAGTGAGATTGTAGGCCAGGGCGATCAGCCCCAGCATTTT
CASSEIVGQGDQPQHF
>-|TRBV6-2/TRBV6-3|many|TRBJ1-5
TGTGCCAGCAGCGCACAGGCGAGGGGTCAGCCCCAGCATTTT
CASSAQARGQPQHF
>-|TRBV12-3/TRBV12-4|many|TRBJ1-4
TGTGCCAGCAGGCCCCCAGGGGATGAAAAACTGTTTTTT
CASRPPGDEKLFF
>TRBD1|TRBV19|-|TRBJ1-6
TGTGCCAGTAGGAGGGACAGGGGCGTCAATTCACCCCTCCACTTT
CASRRDRGVNSPLHF
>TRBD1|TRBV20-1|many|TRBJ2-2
TGCAGTGCTAGAGAACCGACAGGGGGGAACACCGGGGAGCTGTTTTTT
CSAREPTGGNTGELFF
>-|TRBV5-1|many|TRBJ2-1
TGCGCCAGCAGGCCCGAAACAGGGATCCAGTTCTTC
CASRPETGIQFF
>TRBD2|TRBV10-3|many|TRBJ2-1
TGTGCCATCAGTGACACCGGGACTAGCTTACTGTATGAGCAGTTCTTC
CAISDTGTSLLYEQFF
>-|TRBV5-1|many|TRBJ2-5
TGCGCCAGCCGCGCGGGGGAGACCCAGTACTTC
CASRAGETQYF
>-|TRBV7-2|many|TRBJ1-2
TGTGCCAGCAGCTTACGGTCGGCAGGGAGGTGGAACTATGGCTACACCTTC
CASSLRSAGRWNYGYTF
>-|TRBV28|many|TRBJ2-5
TGTGCCAGCAGACTACAAGGCGAAGAGACCCAGTACTTC
CASRLQGEETQYF
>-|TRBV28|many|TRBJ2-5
TGTGCCAGCAGTCACGACATCCAAGAGACCCAGTACTTC
CASSHDIQETQYF
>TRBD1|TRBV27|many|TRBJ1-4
TGTGCCAGCAGTTTACAGGGACAGGGCAATGAAAAACTGTTTTTT
CASSLQGQGNEKLFF
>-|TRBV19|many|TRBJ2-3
TGTGCCAGTAGTCCCCCCCGGGATCCAGATACGCAGTATTTT
CASSPPRDPDTQYF
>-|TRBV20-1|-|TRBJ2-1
TGCAGTGCTAGAAGGGGCCGGAGACATGAGCAGTTCTTC
CSARRGRRHEQFF
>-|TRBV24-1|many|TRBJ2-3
TGTGCCACCAGTGATGCTCCGGGACTTTCTAGCACAGATACGCAGTATTTT
CATSDAPGLSSTDTQYF
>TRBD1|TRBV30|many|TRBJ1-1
TGTGCCTGGACCAAAAAAAGAGGGACAGTGGGAACCGTGAACACTGAAGCTTTCTTT
CAWTKKRGTVGTVNTEAFF
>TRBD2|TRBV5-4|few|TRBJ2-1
TGTGCCAGCAATCCTAGCGGCCTATACAATGAGCAGTTCTTT
CASNPSGLYNEQFF
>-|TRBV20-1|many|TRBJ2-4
TGCAGTGCTAGGGATCCCGGACAGTCAGGGGACATTCAGTACTTC
CSARDPGQSGDIQYF
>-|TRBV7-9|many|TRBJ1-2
TGTGCCAGCAGCTTAGCGGGGGGCCTTAACTATGGCTACACCTTC
CASSLAGGLNYGYTF
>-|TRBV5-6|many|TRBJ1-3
TGTGCCAGCAGCCGAGGGGCTCCAAACTCTGGAAACACCATATATTTT
CASSRGAPNSGNTIYF
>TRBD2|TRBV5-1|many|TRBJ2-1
TGCGCCAGCAGCTTCTTACTAGCGGGAGGAGGGGGCAATGAGCAGTTCTTC
CASSFLLAGGGGNEQFF
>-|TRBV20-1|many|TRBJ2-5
TGCAGTGCTAGAGGCAGGAGCCCCACCGGGGAGACCCAGTACTTC
CSARGRSPTGETQYF
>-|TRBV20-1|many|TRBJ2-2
TGCAGTGCTAGAGAAATCACCGGGGAGCTGTTTTTT
CSAREITGELFF
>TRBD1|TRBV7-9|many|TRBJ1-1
TGTGCCAGCAGCTTAGCGACAGGGAGAGGCACTGAAGCTTTCTTT
CASSLATGRGTEAFF
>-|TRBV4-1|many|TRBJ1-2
TGCGCCAGCAGCCAAGAGCGAGGGGATGGCTACACCTTC
CASSQERGDGYTF
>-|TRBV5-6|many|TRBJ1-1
TGTGCCAGCAGCTTAAGTGTGGGCCTGAACACTGAAGCTTTCTTT
CASSLSVGLNTEAFF
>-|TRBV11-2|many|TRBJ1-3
TGTGCCAGCAGCCCGTCCTTCGTCGGGGCAACCGGAAACACCATATATTTT
CASSPSFVGATGNTIYF
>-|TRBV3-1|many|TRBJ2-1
TGTGCCAGCAGCCGGGACGGGGGCTCCTACAATGAGCAGTTCTTC
CASSRDGGSYNEQFF
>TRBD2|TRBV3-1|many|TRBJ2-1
TGTGCCAGCAGCCTATCCCCGGGACTAGCGGTCTACAATGAGCAGTTCTTC
CASSLSPGLAVYNEQFF
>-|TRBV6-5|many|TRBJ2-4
TGTGCCAGCAGAGCCGGAGGGGCCAAAAACATTCAGTACTTC
CASRAGGAKNIQYF
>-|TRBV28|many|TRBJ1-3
TGTGCCAGCACTTTCGGCCGGGGCCGTCTTCTCCGAAACACCATATATTTT
CASTFGRGRLLRNTIYF
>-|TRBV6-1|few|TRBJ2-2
TGTGCCAGCAGTGAAAAGGAAATGACCCTCCTTTTAAACACCGGGGAGCTGTTTTTT
CASSEKEMTLLLNTGELFF
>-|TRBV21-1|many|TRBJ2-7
TGTGCCATGCTCCAGCGGGCCTACGAGCAGTACTTC
CAMLQRAYEQYF
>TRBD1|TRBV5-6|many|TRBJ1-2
TGTGCCAGCAGCTTGGAGGGACAGAACTATGGCTACACCTTC
CASSLEGQNYGYTF
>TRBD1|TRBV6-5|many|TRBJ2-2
TGTGCCAGCAGTTACATCGGACAGGGAGAACTGTTTTTT
CASSYIGQGELFF
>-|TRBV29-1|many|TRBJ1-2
TGCAGCGTGTCAGCTAGAGGGGTTAACTATGGCTACACCTTC
CSVSARGVNYGYTF
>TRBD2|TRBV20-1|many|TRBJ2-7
TGCAGTGCTAGGGGACTAGCGGGAAGCGAGCAGTACTTC
CSARGLAGSEQYF
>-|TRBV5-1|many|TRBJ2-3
TGCGCCAGCGGATCATGGGGCACAGATACGCAGTATTTT
CASGSWGTDTQYF
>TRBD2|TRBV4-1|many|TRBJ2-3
TGCGCCAGCACGAAGGGAGGACCCCGAGCGGGACGGTATTTT
CASTKGGPRAGRYF
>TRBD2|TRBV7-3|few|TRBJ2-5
TGTGCCAGCAGCCTTAACGCGGGAGGATCTGAGACCCAGTACTTC
CASSLNAGGSETQYF
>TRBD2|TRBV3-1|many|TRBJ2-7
TGTGCCAGCAGCTGGAGACTAGCGGGAGGCACCTCCTACGAGCAGTACTTC
CASSWRLAGGTSYEQYF